Each of the 25 T cell receptor beta chains below was sequenced from the same sample in a study of cytomegalovirus exposure and HLA in healthy donors (dated by TCRdb to the late 2010s). Library preparation used the immunoSEQ multiplex PCR assay. The multiplex PCR relied on a mix of 60 forward primers for TCR Vbeta segments and 13 reverse primers for TCR Jbeta segments. TCRdb took this table from immuneACCESS and kept in-frame rearrangements with V and J called. Such tables lack part of the clones; where checked against another copy, unresolved V genes explain under half of the gap, and the rest is unexplained. This sample's listing comprises more than 130,000 clones. The ten most abundant clones make up approximately 2.5% of the sample. Input material: PBMCs. The receptors come from a man in his forties or fifties in good health and CMV-seronegative.

This chain links TRBV5-5 with TRBJ1-5; D is unresolved. The CDR3 is 15 amino acids. V gave up 1 base and J gave up 4 bases, with 12 bases separating them. Germline lookup yields CDR1 SGHKS and CDR2 YYEKEE (reference sequence). The CDR3 loop is CASSLFWGENQPQHF. CDR3 nucleotides: TGTGCCAGCAGCTTGTTTTGGGGAGAAAATCAGCCCCAGCATTTT.

The genes are TRBV18 and TRBJ2-2, with a possible D match to TRBD1 (6 bases). The germline V gene has CDR1 KGHSH and CDR2 LQKENI. There are 16 residues in the CDR3. V lost 6 bases, J lost 3 bases, and 17 bases lay in between. CDR3 nucleotide sequence: TGTGCCAGCTCCCCGAGCCCGGGGACATACACCGGGGAGCTGTTTTTT. Translation gives CASSPSPGTYTGELFF. Combining the CDR3 with reference TRBV18 and TRBJ2-2 gives the whole variable domain NAGVMQNPRHLVRRRGQEARLRCSPMKGHSHVYWYRQLPEEGLKFMVYLQKENIIDESGMPKERFSAEFPKEGPSILRIQQVVRGDSAAYFCASSPSPGTYTGELFFGEGSRLTVL.

The chain has TRBV19 and TRBJ1-2; 10 bases are shared with TRBD1. The V gene's germline CDR1 is LNHDA and CDR2 SQIVND (reference sequence). Trimming took 8 bases from V and 5 from J; bases not matched to a gene: 2. CDR3 size: 12 residues. For the CDR3, the DNA is TGTGCCAGTTGGGACAGGGGTTATGGCTACACCTTC. Its translation: CASWDRGYGYTF.

The V gene is TRBV4-1, the J gene TRBJ2-2; D is unclear. Germline assignment: CDR1 MGHRA and CDR2 YSYEKL. The germline V and J ends were trimmed by 0 bases and 0 bases, with 8 bases remaining between them. The CDR3 runs to 16 residues. The CDR3 reads CASSQEYPANTGELFF. CDR3 coding DNA: TGCGCCAGCAGCCAAGAATACCCAGCGAACACCGGGGAGCTGTTTTTT.

This chain links TRBV13 with TRBJ2-7, with D hard to call. CDR1 and CDR2 from the germline V gene are PRHDT and FYEKMQ (reference sequence). V was clipped by 6 bases and J by 0 bases, with 12 bases between them. The CDR3 runs 14 residues. CDR3 in DNA: TGTGCCAGCAGTCCGGGTCAAAGCTCCTACGAGCAGTACTTC. Its translation: CASSPGQSSYEQYF.

The V call is TRBV19, the J call TRBJ2-3; D may be TRBD1 (5 bases). The CDR3 contains 13 residues. The ends were cut back, 5 bases at V and 6 bases at J, with 12 bases in the middle. Germline loops: CDR1 LNHDA, CDR2 SQIVND (reference sequence). For the CDR3, the DNA is TGTGCCAGTAGTTCTCAGGGTGGGGATACGCAGTATTTT. This translates into CASSSQGGDTQYF.

The chain uses TRBV15 and TRBJ2-7; 13 bases line up with TRBD2. The V segment lost 1 base and the J segment 5 bases; nucleotides outside the gene matches: 5. The CDR3 has 16 residues. CDR1 and CDR2 (germline): LNHNV, YYDKDF (reference sequence). Here the CDR3 reads CATSRGGTSGAHEQYF. CDR3 nucleotides: TGTGCCACCAGCAGAGGTGGGACTAGCGGGGCACACGAGCAGTACTTC.

The V gene is TRBV7-8, the J gene TRBJ1-6; TRBD1 aligns across 8 bases. CDR1 and CDR2 from the germline V gene are SGHVS and FQNEAQ. The CDR3 loop spans 17 amino acids. Trimming took 6 bases from V and 9 from J; bases not matched to a gene: 16. The CDR3 protein is CASSPTPGQGLGSPLHF. The CDR3 bases are TGTGCCAGCAGTCCCACCCCTGGACAGGGCTTAGGTTCACCCCTCCACTTT.

V is TRBV11-2 and J is TRBJ2-5; no clear D. Trimming took off 3 bases at V and 5 bases at J, with 7 bases between the two ends. From germline, CDR1 is SGHAT and CDR2 FQNNGV. The CDR3 has 12 residues. In DNA, the CDR3 is TGTGCCAGCAGCTTGTCTATGGAGACCCAGTACTTC. Residues: CASSLSMETQYF.

The chain has TRBV5-1 and TRBJ1-2; 10 bases fit TRBD1. The CDR3 spans 15 residues. V was pared by 8 bases and J by 2 bases, with 9 bases of the junction left unmatched. Per germline, CDR1 SGHRS and CDR2 YFSETQ. As DNA, the CDR3 is TGCGCCAGTGGGACAGGGGAATGGGGCAACTATGGCTACACCTTC. Protein sequence: CASGTGEWGNYGYTF. The entire variable domain, with the rest obtained from reference TRBV5-1 and TRBJ1-2, is as follows: KAGVTQTPRYLIKTRGQQVTLSCSPISGHRSVSWYQQTPGQGLQFLFEYFSETQRNKGNFPGRFSGRQFSNSRSEMNVSTLELGDSALYLCASGTGEWGNYGYTFGSGTRLTVV.

The V call is TRBV27, the J call TRBJ1-5; perhaps TRBD1 as D (6 bases). The CDR3 is made up of 18 amino acids. V gave up 1 base and J gave up 0 bases, with 16 bases separating them. Germline V gene sequence: CDR1 MNHEY, CDR2 SMNVEV (reference sequence). CDR3 loop: CASSLFWTDYYSNQPQHF. The CDR3 nucleotides read TGTGCCAGCAGTTTATTCTGGACAGACTACTATAGCAATCAGCCCCAGCATTTT.

V usage is TRBV19 and J usage is TRBJ1-6; D is ambiguous. Trimming stripped 6 bases from V and 8 bases from J, with 14 bases between. This CDR3 is built from 14 residues. Germline CDR1 and CDR2: LNHDA and SQIVND (reference sequence). The CDR3 loop reads CASRLLRMDSPLHF. In DNA, the CDR3 is TGTGCCAGTAGACTACTACGGATGGATTCACCCCTCCACTTT. Drawing the rest from reference TRBV19 and TRBJ1-6, the complete variable domain is DGGITQSPKYLFRKEGQNVTLSCEQNLNHDAMYWYRQDPGQGLRLIYYSQIVNDFQKGDIAEGYSVSREKKESFPLTVTSAQKNPTAFYLCASRLLRMDSPLHFGNGTRLTVT.

The chain uses TRBV6-5 and TRBJ2-7; D unresolved. CDR3 length equals 12 residues. Germline V gene data show CDR1 as MNHEY and CDR2 as SVGAGI. V lost 5 bases to trimming and J lost 3 bases, with 8 bases between them. CDR3 residues: CASSPGRYEQYF. The CDR3, as DNA: TGTGCCAGCAGTCCCGGTCGCTACGAGCAGTACTTC.

The rearrangement links TRBV5-4 to TRBJ2-7, with 9 nucleotides matching TRBD1. V was pared by 3 bases and J by 3 bases, with 4 bases of the junction left unmatched. The CDR3 covers 14 residues. CDR1 and CDR2 (germline): SGHNT, YYREEE (reference sequence). CDR3: CASSSRQGGYEQYF. DNA for the CDR3: TGTGCCAGCAGCTCGAGACAGGGGGGCTACGAGCAGTACTTC.

The J gene is TRBJ2-7, the V gene TRBV10-3; 7 nucleotides match TRBD1. After removal of 6 bases from V and 10 bases from J, the junction contained 12 bases not matched to a gene. The CDR3 runs to 13 residues. Germline V gene data show CDR1 as ENHRY and CDR2 as SYGVKD. The CDR3 DNA follows: TGTGCCATCAGAACCGGGACAGTTGGGGATCAGTACTTC. Translated, it gives CAIRTGTVGDQYF.

As regards this clone: Germline is not matched at one junction end, which may reflect a read error. V is TRBV9 and J is TRBJ1-6; the match to TRBD1 covers 10 bases. This CDR3 has 16 amino acids. Germline V gene lookup returns CDR1 SGDLS and CDR2 YYNGEE. CDR3: CASSPRTGGNNSPPHF. The CDR3 DNA follows: TGTGCCAGCAGCCCGCGGACAGGGGGGAATAATTCACCCCCCCACTTT.

This rearrangement joins TRBV7-9 to TRBJ2-1; 8 bases are shared with TRBD2. CDR3 length: 19 amino acids. Trimming removed 5 bases from V and 2 bases from J; junction bases left unmatched: 17. Germline values: CDR1 SEHNR, CDR2 FQNEAQ (reference sequence). The CDR3 protein is CASSPSIRGSGATYNEQFF. CDR3 nucleotides: TGTGCCAGCAGCCCAAGTATAAGGGGTAGCGGGGCTACCTACAATGAGCAGTTCTTC.

J is TRBJ2-6 and V is TRBV2, with D perhaps matching TRBD2 (6 bases). This CDR3 region has 17 residues. Germline V gene sequence: CDR1 SNHLY, CDR2 FYNNEI. The V end was cut by 1 base, the J end by 0 bases, with 10 bases between. In DNA form, the CDR3 reads TGTGCCAGCAGTGAAGAGGCGGGGAGCTCTGGGGCCAACGTCCTGACTTTC. It is translated as CASSEEAGSSGANVLTF.

V usage is TRBV2 and J usage is TRBJ1-3; D gene unclear. V was cut by 5 bases and J by 4 bases, with 6 bases left in between. From germline, CDR1 is SNHLY and CDR2 FYNNEI. This CDR3 is built from 12 residues. The CDR3 region is CASSRGGNTIYF. In nucleotides, the CDR3 is TGTGCCAGCAGTAGAGGGGGAAACACCATATATTTT.

J is TRBJ1-2 and V is TRBV5-4; 9 nucleotides agree with TRBD1. The CDR3 length is 16 residues. The germline V gene encodes CDR1 SGHNT and CDR2 YYREEE (reference sequence). The V segment lost 4 bases and the J segment 4 bases; nucleotides outside the gene matches: 11. CDR3 protein: CASSPPGQGFIYGYTF. The CDR3 bases are TGTGCCAGCAGCCCTCCGGGACAGGGATTTATCTATGGCTACACCTTC.

This chain uses TRBV5-1 with TRBJ1-2; D may be TRBD1 (5 bases). This CDR3 is built from 13 residues. Trimming took 0 bases from V and 4 from J, leaving 7 bases between them. Germline lookup yields CDR1 SGHRS and CDR2 YFSETQ. The CDR3 protein is CASSLEGIYGYTF. CDR3 DNA: TGCGCCAGCAGCTTGGAGGGGATCTATGGCTACACCTTC. Looking up the rest from reference TRBV5-1 and TRBJ1-2 gives the full variable domain: KAGVTQTPRYLIKTRGQQVTLSCSPISGHRSVSWYQQTPGQGLQFLFEYFSETQRNKGNFPGRFSGRQFSNSRSEMNVSTLELGDSALYLCASSLEGIYGYTFGSGTRLTVV.

The chain carries TRBV28 and TRBJ1-5; 8 bases line up with TRBD1. CDR3 length: 14 residues. Germline CDR1 MDHEN, CDR2 SYDVKM. The trim removed 3 bases at V and 5 bases at J, leaving 3 bases unmatched. The CDR3 region is CASSFGQGDQPQHF. CDR3 bases: TGTGCCAGCAGTTTCGGACAGGGTGATCAGCCCCAGCATTTT. The full variable domain, with the rest looked up from reference TRBV28 and TRBJ1-5, is DVKVTQSSRYLVKRTGEKVFLECVQDMDHENMFWYRQDPGLGLRLIYFSYDVKMKEKGDIPEGYSVSREKKERFSLILESASTNQTSMYLCASSFGQGDQPQHFGDGTRLSIL.

CDR3 DNA sequence: TGTGCCAGCAGTAACAGCTACGACACTGAAGCTTTCTTT. Translation: CASSNSYDTEAFF. The chain uses TRBV2 and TRBJ1-1; no reliable D call. Germline V gene sequence: CDR1 SNHLY, CDR2 FYNNEI. Trimming pared 5 bases from V and 3 bases from J, leaving 10 bases between. The CDR3 covers 13 residues.

V gene TRBV19 combines with J gene TRBJ1-6, with TRBD1 identical over 9 bases. CDR1 is LNHDA, CDR2 SQIVND, per germline (reference sequence). The ends lost 3 bases at V and 7 bases at J; junction bases unmatched: 7. This CDR3 comprises 16 residues. As DNA, the CDR3 is TGTGCCAGTAGTATGGGGGACAGGGTAAGGAATTCACCCCTCCACTTT. This sequence encodes CASSMGDRVRNSPLHF.

V is TRBV10-3 and J is TRBJ2-7, with TRBD1 matching over 11 bases. After removal of 6 bases from V and 6 bases from J, the junction contained 7 bases not matched to a gene. Germline V gene data show CDR1 as ENHRY and CDR2 as SYGVKD. The CDR3 contains 14 residues. CDR3: CAISDGQGASEQYF. Written as DNA, the CDR3 is TGTGCCATCAGCGACGGACAGGGGGCAAGCGAGCAGTACTTC.